The T cell receptor (beta chain) described here comes from a study of blood T cell repertoires in COVID-19 (dated by TCRdb to 2018 to 2020). For the wider study: Samples covering the acute and convalescent phases of COVID-19 were provided by collaborators in the United States, Italy and Spain. The material from the prospective study consisted of cDNA or gDNA derived from T cells, B-cell-depleted T cells, or PBMCs. Subjects who had been exposed to COVID-19, were actively infected with it, or had recovered from it provided the deeply sampled blood TCRbeta repertoires that made up the dataset. Samples were obtained from the ongoing ImmuneRACE study (first 160 participants) and from about 1,300 subjects provided by 6 global collaborators. The repertoires were released in a freely available public database intended as a resource for research on the immune response to SARS-CoV-2. Where available, HLA class I and class II types were taken from metadata supplied by the sample provider and were not determined by assay-based typing. A de-identified subject ID, COVID-19 status, age in years and sex were almost always included in the sample metadata. Results the study describes overall, beyond this receptor: Clinical and demographic metadata were provided uncurated, with the amount varying by source and participant.

The CDR3 has 14 amino acids, counting the end cysteine and phenylalanine. This entry keeps only the CDR3 DNA: 42 bases, framed from base 1. Cut back by 3 bases and 5 bases, the V and J ends lie 16 bases apart. Reading the germline V gene (reference sequence) gives CDR1 DFQATT and CDR2 SNEGSKA. Comment on this clone: The specificity of this receptor is unknown. Per-base qualities were not stored, and no clone one base away is much larger.

TCRbeta CDR3 regions were amplified from genomic DNA using the immunoSEQ Assay, a bias-controlled multiplex PCR. As for the authors' bioinformatics: Within the assay, amplification of reference gene primers was used to estimate how many nucleated cells each sample contained. Sequence reads were collapsed and filtered to measure the absolute abundance of every unique TCRbeta CDR3 rearrangement. For each sample, productive Simpson clonality was calculated as the square root of Simpson's diversity index across productive rearrangements. TCRdb obtained this table from immuneACCESS and retained in-frame rearrangements with V and J assigned. These tables miss some clones; where compared with another copy, unresolved V genes account for less than half of the shortfall, and the remainder is unexplained. The D gene and trimming were derived from the DNA, and the V and J assignments and clone size from that table. The sample table contains approximately 99,000 clones; only one count was recorded for more than 75% of them. In total, the top ten clones hold about 20% of the sample.

Collaborating institutions collected whole blood in K2EDTA tubes following their own protocols. For TCRbeta analysis, collaborators shipped samples as frozen whole blood, isolated PBMCs, or DNA extracted from either of those sample types. The rearranged chain carries TRBV20-1 and TRBJ1-2; 6 matching bases give a weak D call of TRBD1. Sequenced material: peripheral blood. The sequence was collected from a human donor in a cohort sampled during active COVID-19. The CDR3 corresponds to CSASDGGPRYGYTF. The DNA reads as follows: TGCAGTGCTAGTGACGGGGGGCCTCGGTATGGCTACACCTTC.